This entry lists 23 T cell receptor beta chains sequenced from one sample in a study of Ad26.COV2.S vaccination and SARS-CoV-2 variants. The sample's treatment: around 19 received Ad26.COV2.S at low or high dose, single or two shots; several received placebo; per-sample allocation not given. The samples date from day 63 after the first vaccine or placebo injection. TCRdb's table, derived via immunoSEQ multiplex PCR, lists solely in-frame clones and lacks some. The top ten hold more than 1.5% of the sample, which has some 300,000 clones, about 86% seen once. The sequencing here drew on peripheral blood, taken in a trial of Ad26.COV2.S vaccine versus placebo. The receptors here all came from a person between 18 and 65 years old who received the Ad26.COV2.S COVID-19 vaccine or a placebo.

The chain uses TRBV11-2 and TRBJ1-2; D not resolved. V was shortened by 7 bases and J by 6 bases, with 15 bases between the two germline ends. The germline V gene has CDR1 SGHAT and CDR2 FQNNGV. The CDR3 contains 13 residues. CDR3 region: CASNQNLGNGYTF. CDR3 nucleotide sequence: TGTGCCAGCAACCAAAATCTGGGGAATGGCTACACCTTC.

The chain couples TRBV9 to TRBJ2-2, with a possible D match to TRBD2 (5 bases). Germline values: CDR1 SGDLS, CDR2 YYNGEE. Trimming pared 0 bases from V and 4 bases from J, leaving 19 bases between. This CDR3 has 18 amino acids. The CDR3 nucleotides read TGTGCCAGCAGCGTAGCCGGCGGTGGCTCTCGGGGCACCGGGGAGCTGTTTTTT. Translation: CASSVAGGGSRGTGELFF.

The chain joins TRBV5-6 to TRBJ1-2; 11 nucleotides match TRBD1. With V trimmed by 5 bases and J by 7 bases, 10 bases remained unmatched. The CDR3 has 15 residues. Germline V gene sequence: CDR1 SGHDT, CDR2 YYEEEE. The CDR3 reads CASRLTGQGEFGYTF. CDR3 nucleotide sequence: TGTGCCAGCAGATTAACGGGACAGGGGGAATTTGGCTACACCTTC.

This chain joins TRBV4-1 and TRBJ2-5; 10 bases are shared with TRBD1. The length of the CDR3 is 15 residues. Germline trimming cut 3 bases from V and 7 bases from J; bases unmatched to any gene: 8. CDR1 is MGHRA, CDR2 YSYEKL, per germline. The DNA for the CDR3 is TGCGCCAGCAGCCAGAACGACAGGGGGCGGGGGACCCAGTACTTC. Protein sequence: CASSQNDRGRGTQYF.

This chain joins TRBV4-1 and TRBJ2-7; D is unresolved. The CDR3 loop spans 14 amino acids. Per the germline V gene, CDR1 is MGHRA and CDR2 is YSYEKL. Trimming shortened V by 1 base and J by 0 bases, and 7 bases separated the two germline ends. DNA of the CDR3: TGCGCCAGCAGCCAAGCCTGGACCTCCTACGAGCAGTACTTC. It yields the protein CASSQAWTSYEQYF.

This chain connects TRBV5-1 to TRBJ2-5; 12 bases are shared with TRBD2. Germline V gene data show CDR1 as SGHRS and CDR2 as YFSETQ. With 4 bases clipped from V and 6 bases from J, the junction kept 4 bases outside the gene matches. There are 14 residues in the CDR3. The CDR3 DNA is TGCGCCAGCAGCGTGACTAGCGGGGGAAAGACCCAGTACTTC. Protein product: CASSVTSGGKTQYF.

The rearrangement uses TRBV2 and TRBJ2-1; perhaps TRBD2 as D (7 bases). V lost 6 bases to trimming and J lost 5 bases, with 11 bases between them. The CDR3 covers 13 residues. Germline V gene sequence: CDR1 SNHLY, CDR2 FYNNEI. CDR3 DNA: TGTGCCAGCAGGCGGGGGCAAAACAATGAGCAGTTCTTC. This codes for CASRRGQNNEQFF.

This clone appeared once. V gene TRBV7-6 combines with J gene TRBJ1-3, with D possibly matching TRBD1 (6 bases). V was clipped by 2 bases and J by 0 bases, with 11 bases between them. Germline lookup yields CDR1 SGHVS and CDR2 FNYEAQ. The CDR3 loop spans 16 amino acids. The CDR3 loop is CASSLRQDHSGNTIYF. DNA for the CDR3: TGTGCCAGCAGCTTACGACAGGACCACTCTGGAAACACCATATATTTT.

The genes are TRBV19 and TRBJ2-6; D is uncertain. V dropped 5 bases and J dropped 4 bases, with 12 bases sitting between them. CDR3 length: 15 amino acids. The germline CDR1 and CDR2 sequences are LNHDA and SQIVND (reference sequence). This CDR3 is CASSSPPTGANVLTF. The CDR3 DNA reads TGTGCCAGTAGTTCCCCTCCGACGGGGGCCAACGTCCTGACTTTC. Combining the CDR3 with reference TRBV19 and TRBJ2-6 gives the whole variable domain DGGITQSPKYLFRKEGQNVTLSCEQNLNHDAMYWYRQDPGQGLRLIYYSQIVNDFQKGDIAEGYSVSREKKESFPLTVTSAQKNPTAFYLCASSSPPTGANVLTFGAGSRLTVL.

V and J are TRBV16 and TRBJ1-5; 7 bases match TRBD1. The trim removed 6 bases at V and 4 bases at J, leaving 3 bases unmatched. CDR3 length: 13 amino acids. Germline V lookup: CDR1 KGHSY, CDR2 FQNENV. This CDR3 is CASSLTGNQPQHF. The CDR3 nucleotides read TGTGCCAGCAGTCTGACAGGGAATCAGCCCCAGCATTTT.

This chain connects TRBV7-2 to TRBJ2-7; 12 positions match TRBD1. CDR3 size: 16 residues. Trimming at V came to 5 bases and at J to 5 bases, leaving 10 bases not matched to a gene. Germline V lookup: CDR1 SGHTA, CDR2 FQGNSA. The CDR3 DNA follows: TGTGCCAGCAGCCGCCCAAAGGGACAGGGGGCGAACGAGCAGTACTTC. Amino acid sequence: CASSRPKGQGANEQYF.

This sequence joins TRBV27 and TRBJ2-1, with 11 bases that match TRBD2. The CDR3 totals 17 residues. V trimming: 6 bases; J trimming: 5 bases; junction bases outside the gene matches: 12. Germline V gives CDR1 MNHEY, CDR2 SMNVEV (reference sequence). The chain's CDR3 is CASSDISGGAANNEQFF. CDR3 nucleotides: TGTGCCAGCAGCGATATTAGCGGGGGGGCAGCTAACAATGAGCAGTTCTTC.

J is TRBJ2-5 and V is TRBV18, with D possibly being TRBD1 or TRBD2 (5 bases each). Trimming cost V 1 base and J 3 bases, with 9 bases left between them. The CDR3 runs 14 residues. Looked up from germline, CDR1 is KGHSH and CDR2 is LQKENI. The CDR3 loop reads CASSPQMGEETQYF. CDR3 coding DNA: TGTGCCAGCTCACCACAGATGGGGGAAGAGACCCAGTACTTC.

The rearrangement joins TRBV7-2 to TRBJ1-2; 8 bases match TRBD1. Germline values: CDR1 SGHTA, CDR2 FQGNSA. CDR3 length equals 13 residues. J lost 8 bases, V lost 3 bases, and 5 bases had no gene match. The CDR3 DNA reads TGTGCCAGCAGCTTTCAGGGGGCTCGGGGCTACACCTTC. Translating it yields CASSFQGARGYTF.

V and J are TRBV6-5 and TRBJ1-2; possible D gene TRBD1, 5 bases. The V and J ends lost 0 bases and 7 bases respectively, with 18 bases between them. Per germline, CDR1 MNHEY and CDR2 SVGAGI. There are 16 residues in the CDR3. The CDR3 DNA reads TGTGCCAGCAGTTACTCGTGGGGTTGGGGGGAAGGTGGCTACACCTTC. Encoded protein: CASSYSWGWGEGGYTF.

This clone showed up just once. The rearrangement links TRBV5-1 to TRBJ1-4; 8 positions agree with TRBD1. The junction had 0 bases not matched to a gene; V was cut back by 2 bases and J by 3 bases. Germline loops: CDR1 SGHRS, CDR2 YFSETQ. CDR3 length equals 14 residues. The CDR3 DNA reads as TGCGCCAGCAGCTTACAGGGGGCTAATGAAAAACTGTTTTTT. It specifies CASSLQGANEKLFF.

This chain joins TRBV5-1 and TRBJ2-1; 9 bases fit TRBD1. The germline V gene encodes CDR1 SGHRS and CDR2 YFSETQ. The CDR3 runs to 14 residues. J lost 5 bases, V lost 9 bases, and 9 bases had no gene match. As DNA, the CDR3 is TGCGCCACTTCGACAGGGGGGTTACACAATGAGCAGTTCTTC. Its translation is CATSTGGLHNEQFF.

The chain uses TRBV5-1 and TRBJ1-6, with D unclear. V dropped 4 bases and J dropped 0 bases, with 11 bases sitting between them. The CDR3 extends over 16 amino acids. Germline loops: CDR1 SGHRS, CDR2 YFSETQ. CDR3 sequence (DNA): TGCGCCAGCAGCCAAGCGGAAAGCTCCTATAATTCACCCCTCCACTTT. Residues: CASSQAESSYNSPLHF.

This sequence joins TRBV11-2 and TRBJ1-1, with 9 bases fitting TRBD1. CDR1 is SGHAT and CDR2 is FQNNGV in the germline V gene. The ends lost 0 bases at V and 1 base at J; junction bases unmatched: 9. This CDR3 comprises 18 residues. CDR3 amino acids: CASSLDLGQGSKNTEAFF. The CDR3 DNA follows: TGTGCCAGCAGCTTAGATCTGGGACAGGGTAGTAAGAACACTGAAGCTTTCTTT. Looking up the rest from reference TRBV11-2 and TRBJ1-1 gives the full variable domain: EAGVAQSPRYKIIEKRQSVAFWCNPISGHATLYWYQQILGQGPKLLIQFQNNGVVDDSQLPKDRFSAERLKGVDSTLKIQPAKLEDSAVYLCASSLDLGQGSKNTEAFFGQGTRLTVV.

The genes are TRBV7-2 and TRBJ2-7, with D perhaps matching TRBD1 (6 bases). V lost 1 base, J lost 2 bases, and 9 bases lay in between. The CDR3 has 14 residues. Germline V gene data show CDR1 as SGHTA and CDR2 as FQGNSA. The chain's CDR3 is CASSLVRQAYEQYF. The CDR3 DNA follows: TGTGCCAGCAGCTTAGTAAGACAGGCCTACGAGCAGTACTTC.

The chain combines TRBV5-6 with TRBJ1-1; D is undetermined. Looked up from germline, CDR1 is SGHDT and CDR2 is YYEEEE. The CDR3 spans 14 residues. Trimming shortened V by 0 bases and J by 6 bases, and 12 bases separated the two germline ends. The CDR3 DNA sequence: TGTGCCAGCAGCTTGGGGTTGATGGTCCCTGAAGCTTTCTTT. Translation: CASSLGLMVPEAFF.

V and J are TRBV24-1 and TRBJ2-3, with 8 bases lining up with TRBD2. The V gene's germline CDR1 is KGHDR and CDR2 SFDVKD. This CDR3 comprises 15 residues. Unmatched junction bases numbered 5, after V lost 1 base and J lost 6 bases. CDR3 DNA sequence: TGTGCCACCAGTGATTTAAAGCGGGGGAGGGATACGCAGTATTTT. As protein: CATSDLKRGRDTQYF.

The V call is TRBV6-5, the J call TRBJ2-1; possibly TRBD2 for D (6 bases). The CDR3 has 15 residues. CDR1 and CDR2 (germline): MNHEY, SVGAGI. Trimming left V 2 bases short and J 9 bases short, with 17 bases between. DNA of the CDR3: TGTGCCAGCAGTTACCTTGCCCTGGGGGGTGCTGAGCAGTTCTTC. It specifies CASSYLALGGAEQFF.